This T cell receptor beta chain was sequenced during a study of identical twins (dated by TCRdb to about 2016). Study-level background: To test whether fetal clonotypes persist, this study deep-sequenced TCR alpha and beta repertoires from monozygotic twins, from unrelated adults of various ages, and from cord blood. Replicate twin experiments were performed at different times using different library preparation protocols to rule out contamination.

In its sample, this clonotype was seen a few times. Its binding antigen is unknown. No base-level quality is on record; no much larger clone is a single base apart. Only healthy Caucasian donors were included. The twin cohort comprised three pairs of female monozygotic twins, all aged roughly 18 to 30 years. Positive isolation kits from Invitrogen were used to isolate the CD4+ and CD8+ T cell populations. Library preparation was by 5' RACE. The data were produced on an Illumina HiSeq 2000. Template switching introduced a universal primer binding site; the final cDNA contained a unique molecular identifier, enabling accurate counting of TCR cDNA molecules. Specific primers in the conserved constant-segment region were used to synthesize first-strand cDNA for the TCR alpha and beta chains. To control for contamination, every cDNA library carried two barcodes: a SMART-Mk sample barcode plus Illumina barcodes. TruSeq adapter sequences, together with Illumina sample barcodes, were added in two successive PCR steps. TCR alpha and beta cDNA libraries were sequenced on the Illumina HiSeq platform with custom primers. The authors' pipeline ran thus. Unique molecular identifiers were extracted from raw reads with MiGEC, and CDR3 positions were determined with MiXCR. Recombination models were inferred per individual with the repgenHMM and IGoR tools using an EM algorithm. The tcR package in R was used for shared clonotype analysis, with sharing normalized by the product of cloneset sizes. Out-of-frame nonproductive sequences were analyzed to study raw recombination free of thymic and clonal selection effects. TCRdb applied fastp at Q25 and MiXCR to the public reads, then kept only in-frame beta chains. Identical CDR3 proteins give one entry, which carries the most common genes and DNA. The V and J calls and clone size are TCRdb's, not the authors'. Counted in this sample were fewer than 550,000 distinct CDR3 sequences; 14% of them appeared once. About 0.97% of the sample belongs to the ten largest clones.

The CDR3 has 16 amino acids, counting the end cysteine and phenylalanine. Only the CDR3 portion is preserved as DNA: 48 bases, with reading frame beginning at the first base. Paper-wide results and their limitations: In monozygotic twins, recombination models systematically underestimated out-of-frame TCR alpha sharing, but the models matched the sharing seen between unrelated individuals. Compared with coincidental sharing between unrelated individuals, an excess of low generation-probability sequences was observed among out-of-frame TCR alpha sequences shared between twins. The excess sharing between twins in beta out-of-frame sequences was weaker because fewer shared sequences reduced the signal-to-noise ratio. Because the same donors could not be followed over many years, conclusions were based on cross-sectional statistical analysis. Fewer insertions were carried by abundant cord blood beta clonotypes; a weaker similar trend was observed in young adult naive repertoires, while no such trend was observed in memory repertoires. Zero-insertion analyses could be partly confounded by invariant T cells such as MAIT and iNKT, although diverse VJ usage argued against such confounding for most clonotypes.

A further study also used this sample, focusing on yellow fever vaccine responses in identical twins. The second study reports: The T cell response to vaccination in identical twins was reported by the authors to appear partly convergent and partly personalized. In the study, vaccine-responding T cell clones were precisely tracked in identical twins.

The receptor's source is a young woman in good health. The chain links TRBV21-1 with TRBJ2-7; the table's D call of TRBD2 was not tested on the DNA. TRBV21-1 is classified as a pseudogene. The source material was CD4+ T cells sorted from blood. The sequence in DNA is TGTGCCAGCAGCAAAGCGCGCAAGCGGGAGGGCCACGAGCAGTACTTC. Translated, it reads CASSKARKREGHEQYF.